This T cell receptor beta chain was retrieved from a study of blood T cell repertoires in COVID-19. Turning to the study itself: Sources were T cells, B-cell-depleted T cells, or PBMCs; the material itself was cDNA or gDNA.

Seattle researchers signed up patients amid active infection and tracked them longitudinally. The ends lost 2 bases at V and 9 bases at J; junction bases unmatched: 5. CDR3 length: 14 residues. Germline V gives CDR1 SGHRS, CDR2 YFSETQ. Per the original data handling: It was from reference gene primer amplification that nucleated cell counts were estimated. The repertoire was sequenced with immunoSEQ multiplex PCR; TCRdb's copy has only in-frame clones and lacks some. V, J and clone size were drawn from that table, and D and trimming were deduced from the DNA. Here the sample spans some 230,000 clones, 82% being singletons.

The sequence came from a woman of 80 years or more with COVID-19, enrolled during active disease. The chain links TRBV5-1 to TRBJ1-6; 7 nucleotides line up with TRBD1. Material for sequencing was peripheral blood. For the CDR3, the DNA is TGCGCCAGCAGCTTCTGGAGGGGGCCTTCACCCCTCCACTTT. Its translation is CASSFWRGPSPLHF.